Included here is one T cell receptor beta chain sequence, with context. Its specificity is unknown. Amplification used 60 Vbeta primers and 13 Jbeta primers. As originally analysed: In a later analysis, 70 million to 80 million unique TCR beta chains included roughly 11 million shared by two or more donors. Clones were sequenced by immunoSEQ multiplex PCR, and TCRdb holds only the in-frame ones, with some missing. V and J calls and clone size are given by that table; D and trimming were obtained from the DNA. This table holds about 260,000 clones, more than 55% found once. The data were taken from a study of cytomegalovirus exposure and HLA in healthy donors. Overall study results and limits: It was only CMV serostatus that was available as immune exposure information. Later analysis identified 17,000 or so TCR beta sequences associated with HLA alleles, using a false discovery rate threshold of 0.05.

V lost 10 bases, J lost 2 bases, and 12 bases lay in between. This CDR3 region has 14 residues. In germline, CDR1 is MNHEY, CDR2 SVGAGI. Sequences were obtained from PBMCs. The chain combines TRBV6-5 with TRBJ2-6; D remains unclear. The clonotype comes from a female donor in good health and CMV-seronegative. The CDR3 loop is CATISRTGANVLTF. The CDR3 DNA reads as TGTGCCACAATAAGTAGAACTGGGGCCAACGTCCTGACTTTC.